This is a list of T cell receptor beta chains from one sample in a study of shared clonotypes between healthy human individuals. The table came from immunoSEQ multiplex PCR; TCRdb's copy has only in-frame clones and leaves some out. The sample comprises about 490,000 clones, 75% to 85% of which are singletons, and 10% to 15% rests with the top ten. Material for sequencing was PBMCs. Every receptor here comes from a woman in her 40s in good health. Some clones in this sample may be carry-over from other donors' samples. The CDR3 runs from the conserved cysteine through the conserved F or W. D genes are given only for firm matches. Size is omitted from some rows. Given values are once, few, many or a class for expanded clones.

TRBV18	-	-	TRBJ1-4	CASSEPATNEKLFF	TGTGCCAGCTCGGAACCCGCAACTAATGAAAAACTGTTTTTT
TRBV15	-	-	TRBJ1-5	CATSRKAEGTQPQHF	TGTGCCACCAGCAGAAAGGCGGAAGGGACTCAGCCCCAGCATTTT
TRBV2	-	-	TRBJ2-7	CASSEQAGTPYEQYF	TGTGCCAGCAGTGAACAGGCGGGAACACCCTACGAGCAGTACTTC
TRBV19	few	TRBD2	TRBJ2-3	CASSGGASGRNTPSTDTQYF	TGTGCCAGTAGTGGGGGGGCTAGCGGGAGGAACACCCCTAGCACAGATACGCAGTATTTT
TRBV28	-	-	TRBJ2-7	CASTPFRVSYEQYF	TGTGCCAGCACCCCCTTTCGGGTCTCCTACGAGCAGTACTTC
TRBV28	-	TRBD1	TRBJ1-5	CASSGGQGGGQPQHF	TGTGCCAGCAGTGGGGGACAGGGGGGCGGTCAGCCCCAGCATTTT
TRBV7-9	-	-	TRBJ2-5	CASSPPRGPAWETQYF	TGTGCCAGCAGCCCCCCTCGGGGGCCCGCTTGGGAGACCCAGTACTTC
TRBV19	-	-	TRBJ2-3	CASSIRETDTQYF	TGTGCCAGTAGTATAAGGGAGACGGATACGCAGTATTTT
TRBV2	once	-	TRBJ2-2	CASSATGLNTGELFF	TGTGCCAGCAGTGCGACGGGGCTTAACACCGGGGAGCTGTTTTTT
TRBV2	-	TRBD1	TRBJ1-5	CASREQGAGNQPQHF	TGTGCCAGCAGAGAACAGGGGGCAGGTAATCAGCCCCAGCATTTT
TRBV7-9	-	-	TRBJ2-3	CASSPSTSDTQYF	TGTGCCAGCAGCCCCAGTACTTCCGATACGCAGTATTTT
TRBV5-6	-	-	TRBJ1-1	CASSLGTQNTEAFF	TGTGCCAGCAGCTTGGGGACACAGAACACTGAAGCTTTCTTT
TRBV7-5	-	-	TRBJ2-5	CVRSLEDRPEAQETQYF	TGTGTCAGAAGCTTAGAGGACAGGCCAGAAGCCCAAGAGACCCAGTACTTC
TRBV7-2	few	TRBD1	TRBJ2-7	CASSFRQGAYEQYF	TGTGCCAGCAGCTTTCGACAGGGGGCCTACGAGCAGTACTTC
TRBV28	-	TRBD1	TRBJ1-1	CASRSGGAENTEAFF	TGTGCCAGCAGGTCAGGGGGCGCCGAGAACACTGAAGCTTTCTTT
TRBV18	-	TRBD1	TRBJ2-2	CASPTGQENTGELFF	TGTGCCAGCCCAACGGGACAGGAGAACACCGGGGAGCTGTTTTTT
TRBV19	few	-	TRBJ1-5	CASSISGGNQPQHF	TGTGCCAGTAGTATATCTGGGGGCAATCAGCCCCAGCATTTT
TRBV6-5	few	-	TRBJ2-7	CASSPGSYEQYF	TGTGCCAGCAGTCCGGGCTCCTACGAGCAGTACTTC
TRBV6-1	-	TRBD1	TRBJ1-5	CATNYDRGNQPQHF	TGTGCCACCAATTACGACAGGGGGAATCAGCCCCAGCATTTT